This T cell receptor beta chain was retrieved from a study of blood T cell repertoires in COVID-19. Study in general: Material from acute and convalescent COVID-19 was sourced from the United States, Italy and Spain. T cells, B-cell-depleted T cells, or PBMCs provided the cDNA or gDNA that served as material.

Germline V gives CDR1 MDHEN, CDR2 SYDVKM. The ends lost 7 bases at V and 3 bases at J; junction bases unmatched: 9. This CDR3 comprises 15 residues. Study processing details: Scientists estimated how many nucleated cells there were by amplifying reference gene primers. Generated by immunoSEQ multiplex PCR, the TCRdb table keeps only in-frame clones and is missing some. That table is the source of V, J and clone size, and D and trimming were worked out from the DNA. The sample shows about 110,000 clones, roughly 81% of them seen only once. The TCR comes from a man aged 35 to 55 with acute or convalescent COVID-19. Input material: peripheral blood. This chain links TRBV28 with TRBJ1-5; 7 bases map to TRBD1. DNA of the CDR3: TGTGCCAGCATCCAGGGGGGACAGCTCAATCAGCCCCAGCATTTT. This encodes CASIQGGQLNQPQHF.